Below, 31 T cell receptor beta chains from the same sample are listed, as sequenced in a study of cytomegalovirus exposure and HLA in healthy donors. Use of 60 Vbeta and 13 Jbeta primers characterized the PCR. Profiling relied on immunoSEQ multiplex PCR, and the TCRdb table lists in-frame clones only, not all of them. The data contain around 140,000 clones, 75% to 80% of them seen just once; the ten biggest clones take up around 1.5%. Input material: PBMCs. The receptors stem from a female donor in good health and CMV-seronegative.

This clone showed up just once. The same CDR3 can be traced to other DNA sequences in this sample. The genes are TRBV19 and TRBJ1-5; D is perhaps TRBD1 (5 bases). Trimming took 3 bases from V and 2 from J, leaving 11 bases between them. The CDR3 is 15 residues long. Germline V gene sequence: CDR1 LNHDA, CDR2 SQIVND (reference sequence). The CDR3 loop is CASSMQGGGNQPQHF. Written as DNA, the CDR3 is TGTGCCAGTAGTATGCAGGGAGGCGGCAATCAGCCCCAGCATTTT.

The CDR3 nucleotides read TGTGCCAGCAGCGCCGGGACAGTGGGGTGTCCCCTCCACTTT. The encoded protein is CASSAGTVGCPLHF. The chain employs TRBV9 and TRBJ1-6; 7 positions match TRBD1. This CDR3 spans 14 amino acids. V lost 3 bases to trimming and J lost 13 bases; unmatched junction nucleotides: 10. Germline lookup yields CDR1 SGDLS and CDR2 YYNGEE.

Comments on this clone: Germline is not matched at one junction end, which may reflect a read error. The CDR3 here is CASTHPRGVIGGYPF. CDR3 coding DNA: TGTGCCAGCACTCACCCCAGGGGCGTTATAGGTGGCTACCCCTTC. The V gene is TRBV6-6, the J gene TRBJ1-2; D may be TRBD1 (6 bases). Germline loops: CDR1 MNHNY, CDR2 SVGAGI (reference sequence). This CDR3 is built from 15 residues.

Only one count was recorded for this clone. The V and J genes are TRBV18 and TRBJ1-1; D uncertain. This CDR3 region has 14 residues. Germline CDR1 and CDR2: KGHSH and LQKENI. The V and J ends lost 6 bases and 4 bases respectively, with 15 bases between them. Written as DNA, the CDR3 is TGTGCCAGCTCCCTATCCGGGGAGCGCACTGAAGCTTTCTTT. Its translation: CASSLSGERTEAFF. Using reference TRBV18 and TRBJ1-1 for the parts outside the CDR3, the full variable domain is NAGVMQNPRHLVRRRGQEARLRCSPMKGHSHVYWYRQLPEEGLKFMVYLQKENIIDESGMPKERFSAEFPKEGPSILRIQQVVRGDSAAYFCASSLSGERTEAFFGQGTRLTVV.

The CDR3 loop is CASSGEGGTSGGYEQYF. CDR3 coding DNA: TGTGCCAGCTCCGGAGAGGGCGGGACTAGCGGGGGTTACGAGCAGTACTTC. The chain uses TRBV18 and TRBJ2-7; 14 bases map to TRBD2. V lost 6 bases, J lost 4 bases, and 11 bases stayed unmatched. This CDR3 is built from 17 residues. Germline V gene data show CDR1 as KGHSH and CDR2 as LQKENI.

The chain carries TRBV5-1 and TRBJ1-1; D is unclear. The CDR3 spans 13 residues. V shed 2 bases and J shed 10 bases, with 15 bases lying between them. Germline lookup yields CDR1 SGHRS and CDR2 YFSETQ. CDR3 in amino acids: CASSFREMSRAFF. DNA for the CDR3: TGCGCCAGCAGCTTCCGGGAGATGTCTCGAGCTTTCTTT.

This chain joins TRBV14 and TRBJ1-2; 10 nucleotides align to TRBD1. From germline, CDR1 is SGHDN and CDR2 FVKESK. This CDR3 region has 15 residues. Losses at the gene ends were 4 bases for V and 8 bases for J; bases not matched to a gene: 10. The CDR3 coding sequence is TGTGCCAGCAGCCCAGGGACAGGGGCCTTCGGGGGCTACACCTTC. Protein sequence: CASSPGTGAFGGYTF.

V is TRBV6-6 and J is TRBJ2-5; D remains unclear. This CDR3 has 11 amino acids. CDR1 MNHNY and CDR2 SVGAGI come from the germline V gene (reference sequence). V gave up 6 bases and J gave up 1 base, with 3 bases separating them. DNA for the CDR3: TGTGCCAGCAGCTCCCAAGAGACCCAGTACTTC. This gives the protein CASSSQETQYF.

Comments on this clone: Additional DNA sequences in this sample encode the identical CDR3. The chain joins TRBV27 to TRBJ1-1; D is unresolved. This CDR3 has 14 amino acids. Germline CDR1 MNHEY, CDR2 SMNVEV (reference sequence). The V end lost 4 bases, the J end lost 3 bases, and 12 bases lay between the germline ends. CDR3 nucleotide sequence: TGTGCCAGCAGTTCCGCGAAAGCGGACACTGAAGCTTTCTTT. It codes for CASSSAKADTEAFF.

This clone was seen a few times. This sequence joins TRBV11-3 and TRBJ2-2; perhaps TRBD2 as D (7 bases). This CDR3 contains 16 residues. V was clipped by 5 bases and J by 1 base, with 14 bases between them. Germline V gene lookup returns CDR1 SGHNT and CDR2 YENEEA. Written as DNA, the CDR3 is TGTGCCAGCAGCGGGAGGGACACCGAGAACACCGGGGAGCTGTTTTTT. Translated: CASSGRDTENTGELFF.

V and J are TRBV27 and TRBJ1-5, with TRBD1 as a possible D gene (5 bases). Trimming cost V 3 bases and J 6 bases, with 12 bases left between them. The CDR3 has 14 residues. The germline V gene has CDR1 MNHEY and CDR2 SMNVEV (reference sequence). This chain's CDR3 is CASSFLSGSQPQHF. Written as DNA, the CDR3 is TGTGCCAGCAGTTTTCTCTCAGGGTCTCAGCCCCAGCATTTT.

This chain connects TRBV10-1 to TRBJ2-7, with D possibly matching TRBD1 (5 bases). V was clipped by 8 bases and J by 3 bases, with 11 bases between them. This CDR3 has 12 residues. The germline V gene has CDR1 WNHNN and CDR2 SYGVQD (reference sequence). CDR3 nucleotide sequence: TGCGCCAGCGGCGACAGCATCTACGAGCAGTACTTC. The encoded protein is CASGDSIYEQYF.

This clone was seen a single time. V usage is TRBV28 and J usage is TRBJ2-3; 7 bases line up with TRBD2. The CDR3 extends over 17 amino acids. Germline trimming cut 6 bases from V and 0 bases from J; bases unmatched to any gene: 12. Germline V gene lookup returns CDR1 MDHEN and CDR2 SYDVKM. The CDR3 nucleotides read TGTGCCAGCAGCCTGCCGGGGGGTAGCGGGAGCACAGATACGCAGTATTTT. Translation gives CASSLPGGSGSTDTQYF.

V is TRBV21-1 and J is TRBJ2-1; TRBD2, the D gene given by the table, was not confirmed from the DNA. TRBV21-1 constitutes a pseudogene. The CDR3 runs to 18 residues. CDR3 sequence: CASSKNSKRTSGYNEQFF. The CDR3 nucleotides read TGTGCCAGCAGCAAAAATAGTAAAAGGACTAGCGGGTACAATGAGCAGTTCTTC.

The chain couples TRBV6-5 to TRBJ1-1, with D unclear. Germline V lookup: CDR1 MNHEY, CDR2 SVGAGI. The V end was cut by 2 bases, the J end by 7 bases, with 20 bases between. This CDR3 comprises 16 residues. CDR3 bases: TGTGCCAGCAGTTACACCCCTCGGGGTACTCGAGGTGAAGCTTTCTTT. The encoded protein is CASSYTPRGTRGEAFF.

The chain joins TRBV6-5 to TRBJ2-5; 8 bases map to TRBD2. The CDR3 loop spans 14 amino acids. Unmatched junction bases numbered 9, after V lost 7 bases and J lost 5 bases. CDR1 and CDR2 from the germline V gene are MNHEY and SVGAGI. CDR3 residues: CASNVAGGGETQYF. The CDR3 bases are TGTGCCAGCAATGTGGCGGGGGGCGGGGAGACCCAGTACTTC.

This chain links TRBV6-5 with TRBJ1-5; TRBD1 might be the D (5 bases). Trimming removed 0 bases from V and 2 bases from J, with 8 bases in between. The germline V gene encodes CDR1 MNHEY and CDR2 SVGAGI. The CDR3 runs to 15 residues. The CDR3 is CASSYSTGGNQPQHF. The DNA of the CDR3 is TGTGCCAGCAGTTACTCGACGGGGGGCAATCAGCCCCAGCATTTT.

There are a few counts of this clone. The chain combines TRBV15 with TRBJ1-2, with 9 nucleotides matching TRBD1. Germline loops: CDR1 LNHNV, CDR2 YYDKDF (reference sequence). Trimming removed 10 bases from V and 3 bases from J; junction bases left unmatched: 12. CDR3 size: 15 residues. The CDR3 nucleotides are TGTGCCATCCGAGGGACAGGGAGGTTCGACTATGGCTACACCTTC. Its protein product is CAIRGTGRFDYGYTF.

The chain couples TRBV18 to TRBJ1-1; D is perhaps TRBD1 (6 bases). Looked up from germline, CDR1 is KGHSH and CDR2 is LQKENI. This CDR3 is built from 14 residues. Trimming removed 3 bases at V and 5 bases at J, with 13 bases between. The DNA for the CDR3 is TGTGCCAGCTCACCTACTGCAGGGGATACTGAAGCTTTCTTT. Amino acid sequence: CASSPTAGDTEAFF.

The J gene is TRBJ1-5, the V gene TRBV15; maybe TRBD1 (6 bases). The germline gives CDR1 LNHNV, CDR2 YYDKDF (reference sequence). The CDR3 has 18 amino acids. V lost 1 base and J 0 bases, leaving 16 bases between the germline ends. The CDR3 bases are TGTGCCACCAGCAGAGGTGCAGGGGCACCATATAGCAATCAGCCCCAGCATTTT. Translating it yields CATSRGAGAPYSNQPQHF.

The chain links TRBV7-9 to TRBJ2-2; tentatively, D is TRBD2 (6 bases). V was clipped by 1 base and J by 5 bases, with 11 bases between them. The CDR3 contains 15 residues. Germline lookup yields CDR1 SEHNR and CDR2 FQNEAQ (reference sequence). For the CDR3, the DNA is TGTGCCAGCAGCTTAGTGGGACTGAGGACCGGGGAGCTGTTTTTT. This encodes CASSLVGLRTGELFF.

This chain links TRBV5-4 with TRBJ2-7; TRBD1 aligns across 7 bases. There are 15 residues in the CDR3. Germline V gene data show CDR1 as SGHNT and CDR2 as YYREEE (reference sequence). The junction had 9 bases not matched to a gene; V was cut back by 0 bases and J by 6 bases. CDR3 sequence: CASSLAREGGIEQYF. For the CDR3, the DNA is TGTGCCAGCAGCTTGGCCCGTGAAGGGGGCATCGAGCAGTACTTC.

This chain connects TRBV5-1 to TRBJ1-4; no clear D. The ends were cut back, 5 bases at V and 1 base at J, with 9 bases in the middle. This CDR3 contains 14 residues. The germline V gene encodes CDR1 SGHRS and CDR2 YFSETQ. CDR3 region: CASSAEGTNEKLFF. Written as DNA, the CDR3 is TGCGCCAGCAGTGCGGAGGGAACTAATGAAAAACTGTTTTTT.

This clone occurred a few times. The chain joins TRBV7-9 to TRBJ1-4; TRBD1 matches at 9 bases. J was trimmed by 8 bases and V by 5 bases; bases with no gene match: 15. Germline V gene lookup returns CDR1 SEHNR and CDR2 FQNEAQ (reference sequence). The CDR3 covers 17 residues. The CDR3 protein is CASSEDRGGNGNEKLFF. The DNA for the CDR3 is TGTGCCAGCAGCGAAGACAGGGGGGGGAATGGTAACGAAAAACTGTTTTTT.

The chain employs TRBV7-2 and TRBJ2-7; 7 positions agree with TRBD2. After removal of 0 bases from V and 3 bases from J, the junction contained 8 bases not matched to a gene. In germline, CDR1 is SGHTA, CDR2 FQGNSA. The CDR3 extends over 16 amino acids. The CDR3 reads CASSLAGGSVDYEQYF. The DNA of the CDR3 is TGTGCCAGCAGCTTAGCTGGCGGGAGCGTCGACTACGAGCAGTACTTC. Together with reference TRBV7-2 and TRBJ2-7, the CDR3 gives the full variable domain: GAGVSQSPSNKVTEKGKDVELRCDPISGHTALYWYRQSLGQGLEFLIYFQGNSAPDKSGLPSDRFSAERTGGSVSTLTIQRTQQEDSAVYLCASSLAGGSVDYEQYFGPGTRLTVT.

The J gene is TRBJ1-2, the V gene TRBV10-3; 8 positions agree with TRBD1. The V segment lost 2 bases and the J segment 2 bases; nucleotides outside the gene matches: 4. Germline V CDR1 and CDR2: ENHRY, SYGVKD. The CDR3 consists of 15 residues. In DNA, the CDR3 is TGTGCCATCAGTGAGAACAGGGGGGGAAACTATGGCTACACCTTC. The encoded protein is CAISENRGGNYGYTF.

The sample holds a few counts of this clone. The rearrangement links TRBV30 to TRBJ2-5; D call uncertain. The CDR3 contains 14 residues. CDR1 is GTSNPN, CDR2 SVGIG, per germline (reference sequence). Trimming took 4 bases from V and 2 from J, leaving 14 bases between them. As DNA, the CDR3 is TGTGCCTGGAATCCTGAGGAGCAACAAGAGACCCAGTACTTC. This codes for CAWNPEEQQETQYF.

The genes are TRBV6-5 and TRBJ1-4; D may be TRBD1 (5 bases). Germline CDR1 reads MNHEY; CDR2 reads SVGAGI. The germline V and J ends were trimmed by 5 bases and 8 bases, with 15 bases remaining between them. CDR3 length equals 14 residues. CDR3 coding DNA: TGTGCCAGCAGTCGGTTAATGGGGGGAGAAAAACTGTTTTTT. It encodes CASSRLMGGEKLFF.

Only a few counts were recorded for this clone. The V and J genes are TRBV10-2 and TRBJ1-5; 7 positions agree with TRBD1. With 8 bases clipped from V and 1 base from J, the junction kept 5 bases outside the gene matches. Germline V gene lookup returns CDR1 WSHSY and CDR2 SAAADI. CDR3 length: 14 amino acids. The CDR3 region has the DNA TGCGCCAGCCTGGGACAGCCGAGCAATCAGCCCCAGCATTTT. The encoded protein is CASLGQPSNQPQHF.

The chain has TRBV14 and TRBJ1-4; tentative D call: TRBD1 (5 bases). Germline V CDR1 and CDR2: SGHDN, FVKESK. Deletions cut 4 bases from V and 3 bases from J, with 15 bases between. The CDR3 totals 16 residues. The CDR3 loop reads CASSPHLTGANEKLFF. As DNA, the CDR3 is TGTGCCAGCAGCCCTCATCTGACGGGGGCTAATGAAAAACTGTTTTTT. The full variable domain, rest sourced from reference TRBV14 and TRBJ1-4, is EAGVTQFPSHSVIEKGQTVTLRCDPISGHDNLYWYRRVMGKEIKFLLHFVKESKQDESGMPNNRFLAERTGGTYSTLKVQPAELEDSGVYFCASSPHLTGANEKLFFGSGTQLSVL.

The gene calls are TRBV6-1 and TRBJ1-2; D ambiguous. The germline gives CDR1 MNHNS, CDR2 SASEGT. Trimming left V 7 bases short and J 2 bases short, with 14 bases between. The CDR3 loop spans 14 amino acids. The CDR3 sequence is CASTATRANYGYTF. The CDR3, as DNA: TGTGCCAGCACCGCTACGCGGGCCAACTATGGCTACACCTTC.